The source of this TCR beta chain is a study of blood T cell repertoires in COVID-19. Overall study context: Acute-phase and convalescent COVID-19 samples originated in the United States, Italy and Spain.

The V and J ends lost 2 bases and 4 bases, in that order; junction bases with no gene match: 4. Germline CDR1 and CDR2: SGHRS and YFSETQ. The CDR3 spans 14 residues. Repertoires were generated with immunoSEQ multiplex PCR, while TCRdb's copy carries only in-frame clones and drops some. The repertoire includes more than 100,000 clones, about four fifths of them detected once, and 2.3% sits in the top ten. The sample taken for sequencing was peripheral blood. This TCR was recovered from a man aged 65 to 79 with acute or convalescent COVID-19. The chain couples TRBV5-1 to TRBJ1-1; 8 nucleotides line up with TRBD1. CDR3 protein: CASSFDRGGTEAFF. DNA for the CDR3: TGCGCCAGCAGCTTCGACAGGGGAGGCACTGAAGCTTTCTTT.